This TCR beta chain was observed in a study of T cell repertoires in cytomegalovirus infection. In the study overall: An indication of both CMV infection and matching HLA type came from public TCR beta signatures.

The table lists this clonotype with many counts. Its matching antigen is unknown. TCRdb itself ran the reads through MiXCR, one entry per CDR3 protein. The profile shows 110,000 to 150,000 distinct CDR3 sequences, 25% to 35% of them singletons. V dropped 5 bases and J dropped 4 bases, with 10 bases sitting between them. Germline loops: CDR1 SGHVS, CDR2 FNYEAQ. The CDR3 is made up of 13 amino acids. The study, taken as a whole, reports: CMV-specific TCR beta clonotypes restricted by HLA-C dominated the ex vivo response.

The sequence was obtained from a human donor in good health (CMV status not recorded). Some clones in this sample may be carry-over from other donors' samples. Here the sequenced sample was CD8+ T cells from cultured PBMCs, taken from culture after CMV antigen stimulation. The chain employs TRBV7-6 and TRBJ2-3; D is unresolved. CDR3 protein: CASSIIEADTQYF. For the CDR3, the DNA is TGTGCCAGCAGCATTATAGAGGCAGATACGCAGTATTTT.